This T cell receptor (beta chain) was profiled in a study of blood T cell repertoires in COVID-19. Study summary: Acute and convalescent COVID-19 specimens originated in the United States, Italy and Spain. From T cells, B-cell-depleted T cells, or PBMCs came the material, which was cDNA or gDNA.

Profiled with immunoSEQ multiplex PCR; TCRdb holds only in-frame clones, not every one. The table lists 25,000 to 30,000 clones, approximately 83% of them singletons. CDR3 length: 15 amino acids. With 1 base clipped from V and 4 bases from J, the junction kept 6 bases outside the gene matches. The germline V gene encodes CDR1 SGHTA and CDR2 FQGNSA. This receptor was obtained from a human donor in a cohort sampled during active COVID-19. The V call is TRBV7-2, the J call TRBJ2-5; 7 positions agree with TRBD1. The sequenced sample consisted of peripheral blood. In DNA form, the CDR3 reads TGTGCCAGCAGCTTAGTAGGGGGCCACCTAGAGACCCAGTACTTC. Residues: CASSLVGGHLETQYF.